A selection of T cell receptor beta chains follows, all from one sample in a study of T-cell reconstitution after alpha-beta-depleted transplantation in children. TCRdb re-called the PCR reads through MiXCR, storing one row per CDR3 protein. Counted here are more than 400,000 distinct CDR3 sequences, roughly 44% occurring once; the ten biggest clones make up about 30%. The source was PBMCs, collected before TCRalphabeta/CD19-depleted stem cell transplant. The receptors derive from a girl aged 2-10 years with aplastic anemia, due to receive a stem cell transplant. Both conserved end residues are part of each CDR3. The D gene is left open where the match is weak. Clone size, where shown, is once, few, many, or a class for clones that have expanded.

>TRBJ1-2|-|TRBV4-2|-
TGTGCCAGCAGCCAAGACGGGGAGTTCTGGGGCTACACCTTC
CASSQDGEFWGYTF
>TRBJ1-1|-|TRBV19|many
TGTGCCAGTAGTACGGGGATCACTGAAGCTTTCTTT
CASSTGITEAFF
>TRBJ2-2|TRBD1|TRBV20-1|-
TGCAGTGCGCGAGGGACAGGGGTGGACACCGGGGAGCTGTTTTTT
CSARGTGVDTGELFF
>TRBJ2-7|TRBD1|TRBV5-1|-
TGCGCCAGCAGCCACGGACAGGGTCGCGAGCAGTACTTC
CASSHGQGREQYF
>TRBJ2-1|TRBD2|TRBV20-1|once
TGCAGTGCTAGAATAGCGGGAGATTTGAATGAGCAGTTCTTC
CSARIAGDLNEQFF
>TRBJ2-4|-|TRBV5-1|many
TGCGCCAGCAGCTTGGCCGGGGGGCGTAGGGTCGACTCCAAAAACATTCAGTACTTC
CASSLAGGRRVDSKNIQYF
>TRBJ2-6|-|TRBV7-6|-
TGTGCCAGCAGCTCAGACGACTCTGGGGCCAACGTCCTGACTTTC
CASSSDDSGANVLTF
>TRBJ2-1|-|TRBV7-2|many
TGTGCCAGCAGCTTCTTCGGTCTTATTTCCAATGAGCAGTTCTTC
CASSFFGLISNEQFF
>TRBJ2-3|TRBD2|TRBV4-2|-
TGTGCCAGCAGTCCTCCAAGGAAGGCGGGAGGCACAGATACGCAGTATTTT
CASSPPRKAGGTDTQYF
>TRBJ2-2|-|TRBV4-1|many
TGCGCCAGCAGCCAAGTGCCCCTCTTACGGGGGAACACCGGGGAGCTGTTTTTT
CASSQVPLLRGNTGELFF
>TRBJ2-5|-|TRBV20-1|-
TGCAGTGCTAGCGGGTTGGGCCCACAAGAGACCCAGTACTTC
CSASGLGPQETQYF
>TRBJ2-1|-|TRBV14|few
TGTGCCAGCAGCCAAGATGGTGGGACTTTAAATGAGCAGTTCTTC
CASSQDGGTLNEQFF
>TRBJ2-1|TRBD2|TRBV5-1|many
TGCGCCAGCAGCCAAACGGGGACTAGCGGGAGAATCAATGAGCAGTTCTTC
CASSQTGTSGRINEQFF
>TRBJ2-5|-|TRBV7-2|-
TGTGCCAGCAGCTTCCTAGGACGGACGAGAGAGACCCAGTACTTC
CASSFLGRTRETQYF
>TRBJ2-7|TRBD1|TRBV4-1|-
TGCGCCAGCAGCCAAGGGACCGGACAGGGGGCCAACGAGCAGTACTTC
CASSQGTGQGANEQYF
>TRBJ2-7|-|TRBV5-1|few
TGCGCCAGCAGCTTGAACGTAGGGGCATACGAGCAGTACTTC
CASSLNVGAYEQYF